The 9 T cell receptor beta chains below all came from one sample that was sequenced in a study of immune evolution from preneoplasia to lung adenocarcinoma. Produced via immunoSEQ multiplex PCR; TCRdb's table is partial and in-frame only. The sample lists thousands of clones; 70% to 85% were seen once. The sample consisted of FFPE adjacent normal lung tissue. These receptors were taken from a person aged 65-85 years with lung adenocarcinoma.

The rearrangement joins TRBV15 to TRBJ2-1, with 12 bases matching TRBD2. The CDR3 sequence is 15 residues long. V dropped 1 base and J dropped 9; count of bases not matched to a gene: 4. Germline CDR1 reads LNHNV; CDR2 reads YYDKDF (reference sequence). The chain's CDR3 is CATSRALAGGTEQFF. In DNA form, the CDR3 reads TGTGCCACCAGCAGAGCGCTAGCGGGAGGGACTGAGCAGTTCTTC. The full variable domain, completed using reference TRBV15 and TRBJ2-1, is DAMVIQNPRYQVTQFGKPVTLSCSQTLNHNVMYWYQQKSSQAPKLLFHYYDKDFNNEADTPDNFQSRRPNTSFCFLDIRSPGLGDTAMYLCATSRALAGGTEQFFGPGTRLTVL.

The CDR3 DNA sequence: TGTGCCAGCTCCCGGGAGCCCTCCTACGAGCAGTACTTC. Protein product: CASSREPSYEQYF. The J gene is TRBJ2-7, the V gene TRBV19; D possibly corresponds to TRBD2 (6 bases). V was cut by 9 bases and J by 0 bases, with 12 bases left in between. This CDR3 has 13 residues. Germline CDR1 reads LNHDA; CDR2 reads SQIVND (reference sequence).

This clone came up a few times. The CDR3 reads CASSRDSGDEQYF. CDR3 DNA: TGTGCCAGCTCCAGGGACAGCGGAGACGAGCAGTACTTC. The chain recombines TRBV18 with TRBJ2-7; 7 bases align to TRBD1. The CDR3 has 13 residues. Unmatched junction bases numbered 7, after V lost 6 bases and J lost 5 bases. CDR1 and CDR2 (germline): KGHSH, LQKENI.

J is TRBJ1-1 and V is TRBV18; unclear D gene. Between the trimmed V and J ends, which lost 2 bases and 1 base, there was a span of 20 bases. The length of the CDR3 is 18 residues. CDR1 KGHSH and CDR2 LQKENI come from the germline V gene. CDR3 DNA sequence: TGTGCCAGCTCACCAATGACTCCCAGTAGGGCGGAGAACACTGAAGCTTTCTTT. Translation gives CASSPMTPSRAENTEAFF. Full variable domain (missing parts from reference TRBV18 and TRBJ1-1): NAGVMQNPRHLVRRRGQEARLRCSPMKGHSHVYWYRQLPEEGLKFMVYLQKENIIDESGMPKERFSAEFPKEGPSILRIQQVVRGDSAAYFCASSPMTPSRAENTEAFFGQGTRLTVV.

The CDR3: CASSRDRANTGELFF. CDR3 nucleotide sequence: TGTGCCAGCAGTCGGGACAGAGCGAACACCGGGGAGCTGTTTTTT. This chain connects TRBV5-4 to TRBJ2-2; 7 positions match TRBD1. The CDR3 has 15 residues. Trimming cost V 5 bases and J 0 bases; bases outside gene matches: 4. Germline lookup yields CDR1 SGHNT and CDR2 YYREEE (reference sequence).

This chain connects TRBV19 to TRBJ2-6, with TRBD1 matching 9 bases. CDR1 and CDR2 (germline): LNHDA, SQIVND (reference sequence). V was clipped by 4 bases and J by 2 bases; unmatched bases: 9. The CDR3 contains 18 residues. CDR3 DNA sequence: TGTGCCAGTAGTAGGCTCACAGGGGGCGCCCCTGGGGCCAACGTCCTGACTTTC. Its protein is CASSRLTGGAPGANVLTF.

The chain couples TRBV5-1 to TRBJ1-2, with TRBD1 matching over 10 bases. V lost 1 base, J lost 0 bases, and 6 bases stayed unmatched. From germline, CDR1 is SGHRS and CDR2 YFSETQ. The CDR3 totals 17 residues. DNA of the CDR3: TGCGCCAGCAGCTTGCGGGACAGGGGACTCCCTAACTATGGCTACACCTTC. Translation gives CASSLRDRGLPNYGYTF. The full variable domain, rest sourced from reference TRBV5-1 and TRBJ1-2, is KAGVTQTPRYLIKTRGQQVTLSCSPISGHRSVSWYQQTPGQGLQFLFEYFSETQRNKGNFPGRFSGRQFSNSRSEMNVSTLELGDSALYLCASSLRDRGLPNYGYTFGSGTRLTVV.

This chain links TRBV28 with TRBJ2-5; D not resolved. TRBJ2-7 explains the end of the DNA better; the J call may be wrong. This CDR3 is built from 13 residues. Germline-derived CDR1 and CDR2 are MDHEN and SYDVKM. The CDR3 region has the DNA TGTGCCAGCAGTTTAGCACGTCAGAACGAGCAGTACTTC. The encoded protein is CASSLARQNEQYF.

This clone was picked up a small number of times. V and J are TRBV2 and TRBJ1-1; no clear D gene. Trimming took off 6 bases at V and 2 bases at J, with 16 bases between the two ends. Per germline, CDR1 SNHLY and CDR2 FYNNEI. This CDR3 contains 15 residues. CDR3 in amino acids: CASRTLLSGNTEAFF. CDR3 sequence (DNA): TGTGCCAGCAGAACACTTCTTTCCGGCAACACTGAAGCTTTCTTT. Supplemented by reference TRBV2 and TRBJ1-1, the full variable domain reads EPEVTQTPSHQVTQMGQEVILRCVPISNHLYFYWYRQILGQKVEFLVSFYNNEISEKSEIFDDQFSVERPDGSNFTLKIRSTKLEDSAMYFCASRTLLSGNTEAFFGQGTRLTVV.